The 22 T cell receptor beta chains reported below all come from one sample, sequenced in a study of blood T cell repertoires in COVID-19. Assay: immunoSEQ multiplex PCR; the TCRdb copy retains only in-frame clones and omits some. The table shows about 17,000 clones, with more than 75% occurring only once. Sequenced input: peripheral blood. These receptors were obtained from a man in his 60s with active or convalescent COVID-19.

This clone was observed a few times. The rearrangement uses TRBV5-6 and TRBJ1-2, with 7 nucleotides matching TRBD1. The germline V gene encodes CDR1 SGHDT and CDR2 YYEEEE. Germline trimming cut 0 bases from V and 4 bases from J; bases unmatched to any gene: 6. The CDR3 is 15 residues long. CDR3 in amino acids: CASSLGGTAIYGYTF. CDR3 nucleotides: TGTGCCAGCAGCTTGGGCGGGACAGCTATCTATGGCTACACCTTC.

The chain has TRBV20-1 and TRBJ2-1; tentatively, D is TRBD1 (5 bases). With 3 bases removed from V and 5 bases from J, the gap between germline ends came to 14 bases. CDR3 length: 14 residues. Germline V gene sequence: CDR1 DFQATT, CDR2 SNEGSKA (reference sequence). CDR3 loop: CSASPGFRHNEQFF. Written as DNA, the CDR3 is TGCAGTGCTAGTCCAGGGTTCAGGCACAATGAGCAGTTCTTC.

This clone was recorded many times. V and J are TRBV5-6 and TRBJ2-3, with 8 bases aligning to TRBD2. Germline-derived CDR1 and CDR2 are SGHDT and YYEEEE. V was pared by 2 bases and J by 6 bases, with 5 bases of the junction left unmatched. This CDR3 comprises 14 residues. For the CDR3, the DNA is TGTGCCAGCAGCTTCGGGGGGGCCGGCGATACGCAGTATTTT. It specifies CASSFGGAGDTQYF.

The V gene is TRBV6-6, the J gene TRBJ2-2; 9 positions match TRBD2. Germline trimming cut 5 bases from V and 4 bases from J; bases unmatched to any gene: 11. Germline assignment: CDR1 MNHNY and CDR2 SVGAGI (reference sequence). This CDR3 spans 17 amino acids. The CDR3 sequence is CASSPKGAGGPTGELFF. CDR3 coding DNA: TGTGCCAGCAGTCCCAAAGGTGCGGGGGGGCCCACCGGGGAGCTGTTTTTT.

The genes are TRBV30 and TRBJ2-2; D call uncertain. V was shortened by 4 bases and J by 4 bases, with 10 bases between the two germline ends. The CDR3 sequence is 13 residues long. Germline V CDR1 and CDR2: GTSNPN, SVGIG (reference sequence). The CDR3 coding sequence is TGTGCCTGGACCCCCAGGTCCACCGGGGAGCTGTTTTTT. Translating gives CAWTPRSTGELFF.

This chain uses TRBV7-2 with TRBJ1-2; 12 bases match TRBD1. V trimming: 3 bases; J trimming: 5 bases; junction bases outside the gene matches: 1. CDR1 is SGHTA and CDR2 is FQGNSA in the germline V gene. The CDR3 runs 14 residues. The CDR3 bases are TGTGCCAGCAGCTTGGGACAGGGGGCTTATGGCTACACCTTC. This codes for CASSLGQGAYGYTF.

This clone has only a few counts. The chain joins TRBV21-1 to TRBJ1-2. TRBV21-1 is annotated as a pseudogene. The CDR3 has 12 amino acids. The CDR3, as DNA: TGTGCCAGTCTTGAGGGAGACACCGGCTACACCTTC. Translation gives CASLEGDTGYTF.

This rearrangement joins TRBV9 to TRBJ2-7; TRBD2 matches at 8 bases. Germline CDR1 SGDLS, CDR2 YYNGEE. The CDR3 totals 14 residues. Losses at the gene ends were 2 bases for V and 5 bases for J; bases not matched to a gene: 6. The CDR3 DNA sequence: TGTGCCAGCAGCGTTAGCGGGAAGTCCAACGAGCAGTACTTC. Its translation: CASSVSGKSNEQYF.

The chain links TRBV19 to TRBJ1-3, with D perhaps matching TRBD1 (5 bases). Trimming left V 7 bases short and J 0 bases short, with 16 bases between. The CDR3 extends over 16 amino acids. The germline gives CDR1 LNHDA, CDR2 SQIVND (reference sequence). The CDR3, as DNA: TGTGCCAGTACCACCAAGGGGATCATCTCTGGAAACACCATATATTTT. Translation gives CASTTKGIISGNTIYF.

The V and J genes are TRBV7-8 and TRBJ2-5, with 13 nucleotides matching TRBD2. V lost 5 bases to trimming and J lost 4 bases; unmatched junction nucleotides: 10. This CDR3 has 17 amino acids. Germline-derived CDR1 and CDR2 are SGHVS and FQNEAQ. The CDR3 region has the DNA TGTGCCAGCAGCCGGGGACTAGCGGGGAACGTCCGAGAGACCCAGTACTTC. Amino acids: CASSRGLAGNVRETQYF.

The V call is TRBV28, the J call TRBJ1-4; TRBD1 is a possible D gene (6 bases). This CDR3 is built from 14 residues. The germline V and J ends were trimmed by 8 bases and 0 bases, with 10 bases remaining between them. In germline, CDR1 is MDHEN, CDR2 SYDVKM. The CDR3 reads CASGEGATNEKLFF. CDR3 nucleotides: TGTGCCAGCGGGGAGGGGGCAACTAATGAAAAACTGTTTTTT.

The chain is built from TRBV23-1 and TRBJ2-5; the match to TRBD2 covers 7 bases. TRBV23-1 is given ORF status, its function remaining uncertain. The CDR3 runs 12 residues. Trimming removed 5 bases from V and 3 bases from J; junction bases left unmatched: 0. The CDR3 region has the DNA TGCGCCAGCAGTACTAGCGAAGAGACCCAGTACTTC. It translates to CASSTSEETQYF.

This clone has a single count. This chain connects TRBV27 to TRBJ2-6, with a weak D call TRBD1 (6 bases). This CDR3 region has 16 residues. Germline V gene data show CDR1 as MNHEY and CDR2 as SMNVEV (reference sequence). V was trimmed by 5 bases and J by 1 base, leaving 12 bases between them. The CDR3 DNA follows: TGTGCCAGCAGTACACGGACAGTTTCTGGGGCCAACGTCCTGACTTTC. It is translated as CASSTRTVSGANVLTF. Supplemented by reference TRBV27 and TRBJ2-6, the full variable domain reads EAQVTQNPRYLITVTGKKLTVTCSQNMNHEYMSWYRQDPGLGLRQIYYSMNVEVTDKGDVPEGYKVSRKEKRNFPLILESPSPNQTSLYFCASSTRTVSGANVLTFGAGSRLTVL.

This clone was observed a handful of times. The CDR3 loop is CASSLYGVGSPLHF. In nucleotides, the CDR3 is TGTGCCAGCAGCTTGTACGGGGTCGGCTCACCCCTCCACTTT. V and J are TRBV5-4 and TRBJ1-6; no firm D call. The CDR3 sequence is 14 residues long. With 1 base removed from V and 10 bases from J, the gap between germline ends came to 12 bases. CDR1 is SGHNT and CDR2 is YYREEE in the germline V gene (reference sequence). Based on the CDR3 plus reference TRBV5-4 and TRBJ1-6, the full variable domain is ETGVTQSPTHLIKTRGQQVTLRCSSQSGHNTVSWYQQALGQGPQFIFQYYREEENGRGNFPPRFSGLQFPNYSSELNVNALELDDSALYLCASSLYGVGSPLHFGNGTRLTVT.

The chain employs TRBV7-2 and TRBJ2-6; perhaps TRBD1 as D (6 bases). CDR3 length equals 15 residues. CDR1 SGHTA and CDR2 FQGNSA come from the germline V gene. V was trimmed by 1 base and J by 2 bases, leaving 6 bases between them. CDR3 amino acids: CASSLGGPGANVLTF. DNA for the CDR3: TGTGCCAGCAGCTTAGGGGGGCCTGGGGCCAACGTCCTGACTTTC.

The CDR3 spells CASSVEYRVTEAFF. The CDR3, as DNA: TGTGCCAGCAGTGTCGAGTATCGGGTCACTGAAGCTTTCTTT. The chain is built from TRBV2 and TRBJ1-1; no firm D call. CDR1 is SNHLY, CDR2 FYNNEI, per germline. The V gene lost 4 bases and the J gene lost 4 bases, with 13 bases spanning the gap. The CDR3 runs 14 residues.

The chain couples TRBV6-6 to TRBJ2-6, with 11 bases matching TRBD2. V trimming: 5 bases; J trimming: 4 bases; junction bases outside the gene matches: 10. The germline CDR1 and CDR2 sequences are MNHNY and SVGAGI (reference sequence). The CDR3 is 18 residues long. DNA of the CDR3: TGTGCCAGCAGTCGGTCACTAGCGGGAGACCCCGGGGCCAACGTCCTGACTTTC. This codes for CASSRSLAGDPGANVLTF.

This chain connects TRBV28 to TRBJ1-1, with 7 bases lining up with TRBD1. The junction had 9 bases not matched to a gene; V was cut back by 4 bases and J by 10 bases. CDR1 is MDHEN and CDR2 is SYDVKM in the germline V gene. CDR3 length equals 13 residues. The DNA of the CDR3 is TGTGCCAGCAGTTCCCGACAGGGCAGGGGAGCTTTCTTT. This codes for CASSSRQGRGAFF. Together with reference TRBV28 and TRBJ1-1, the CDR3 gives the full variable domain: DVKVTQSSRYLVKRTGEKVFLECVQDMDHENMFWYRQDPGLGLRLIYFSYDVKMKEKGDIPEGYSVSREKKERFSLILESASTNQTSMYLCASSSRQGRGAFFGQGTRLTVV.

The J gene is TRBJ1-1, the V gene TRBV7-2, with D unresolved. Germline lookup yields CDR1 SGHTA and CDR2 FQGNSA. Trimming shortened V by 2 bases and J by 3 bases, and 7 bases separated the two germline ends. CDR3 size: 13 residues. The CDR3 nucleotides are TGTGCCAGCAGCTTAAGCGGGGACACTGAAGCTTTCTTT. Translation: CASSLSGDTEAFF.

The V gene is TRBV5-1, the J gene TRBJ2-7, with D uncertain. With 3 bases removed from V and 5 bases from J, the gap between germline ends came to 15 bases. CDR1 is SGHRS and CDR2 is YFSETQ in the germline V gene. This CDR3 is 14 amino acids long. CDR3 in DNA: TGCGCCAGCAGCTCTGTTCGGGTTCACCACGAGCAGTACTTC. This sequence encodes CASSSVRVHHEQYF.

The chain links TRBV12-3 or TRBV12-4 to TRBJ1-1, with D hard to call. V was shortened by 10 bases and J by 9 bases, with 21 bases between the two germline ends. This CDR3 has 13 amino acids. Written as DNA, the CDR3 is TGTGCCACCCGTCTTCGGGAGGGCGAAAAAGCTTTCTTT. Translating it yields CATRLREGEKAFF.

The rearrangement links TRBV24-1 to TRBJ2-7; D gene uncertain. CDR3 length equals 11 residues. CDR1 is KGHDR, CDR2 SFDVKD, per germline. Trimming removed 3 bases at V and 5 bases at J, with 4 bases between. CDR3 DNA: TGTGCCACCAGTGATACTAACGAGCAGTACTTC. Translated, it gives CATSDTNEQYF.